This TCR beta chain was recorded in a study of identical twins. Regarding this clonotype: As yet, its antigen is unknown.

MiXCR, applied by TCRdb to the 5' RACE reads, yields one record per CDR3 protein. The sample yields roughly 770,000 distinct CDR3 sequences, roughly 18% seen once. Findings and caveats of the study: When twins shared out-of-frame alpha sequences, those sequences had excess low generation probability. Insertions ran lower in abundant cord blood beta clonotypes, though not in memory repertoires. In monozygotic twins, models underestimated the sharing of out-of-frame TCR alpha.

Germline V gives CDR1 LNHNV, CDR2 YYDKDF (reference sequence). The CDR3 spans 15 residues. The V segment lost 5 bases and the J segment 5 bases; nucleotides outside the gene matches: 8. The data were also submitted as part of a second study, on T cells expressing NK-cell markers. That publication notes: Investigators obtained TCR beta repertoires from sorted CD3+CD56+NKG2C+, CD3+CD56+NKG2C- and CD3+CD56-NKG2C+ T cells.

This clonotype originated in a woman aged 18-29 years in good health. The chain recombines TRBV15 with TRBJ2-3, with 9 bases aligning to TRBD1. Sequencing was carried out using PBMCs. The CDR3 nucleotides are TGTGCCACCAGCTACCGAGACAGGGGGGGAGATACGCAGTATTTT. This gives the protein CATSYRDRGGDTQYF.